The clone carrying this T cell receptor beta chain showed up many times. From germline, CDR1 is ENHRY and CDR2 SYGVKD. J was trimmed by 5 bases and V by 10 bases; bases with no gene match: 7. The CDR3 is 14 residues long. Amplification yielded TCR beta CDR3 regions, with RNA transcripts as the source. A first-round RT-PCR of the TCR CDR3 used the HTBI primer set. TCRdb independently ran MiXCR on the multiplex PCR reads; one entry per CDR3 protein. The sample contains under 450,000 distinct CDR3 sequences, 15% to 18% of which appear only once. This sample was included in a study of T cells in Graves' hyperthyroidism and ophthalmopathy.

The chain couples TRBV10-3 to TRBJ2-5, with 13 bases identical to TRBD2. Sequenced input: blood. The sequence was obtained from a woman younger than 35 with Graves' hyperthyroidism. The CDR3 sequence: CATRTSGSGETQYF. In DNA, the CDR3 is TGTGCCACCAGGACTAGCGGGAGCGGGGAGACCCAGTACTTC.